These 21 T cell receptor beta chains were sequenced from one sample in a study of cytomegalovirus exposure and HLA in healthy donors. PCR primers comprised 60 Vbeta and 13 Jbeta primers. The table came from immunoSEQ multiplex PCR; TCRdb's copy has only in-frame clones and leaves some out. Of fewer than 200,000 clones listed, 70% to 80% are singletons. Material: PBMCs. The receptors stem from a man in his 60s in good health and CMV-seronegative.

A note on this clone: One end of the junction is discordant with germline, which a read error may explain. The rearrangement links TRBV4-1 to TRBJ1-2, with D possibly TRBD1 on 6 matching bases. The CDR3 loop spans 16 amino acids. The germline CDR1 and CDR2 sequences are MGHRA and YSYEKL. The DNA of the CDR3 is TGCGCCAGCAGCCAAGGACAGGCGGGACTACACTATGGCTACCCCTTC. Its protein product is CASSQGQAGLHYGYPF.

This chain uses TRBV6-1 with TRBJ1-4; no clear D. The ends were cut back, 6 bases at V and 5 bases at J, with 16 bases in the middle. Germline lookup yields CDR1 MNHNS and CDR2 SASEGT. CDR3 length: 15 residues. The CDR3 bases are TGTGCCAGCAGCCCAGAACTAATCGGGAATGAAAAACTGTTTTTT. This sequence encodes CASSPELIGNEKLFF.

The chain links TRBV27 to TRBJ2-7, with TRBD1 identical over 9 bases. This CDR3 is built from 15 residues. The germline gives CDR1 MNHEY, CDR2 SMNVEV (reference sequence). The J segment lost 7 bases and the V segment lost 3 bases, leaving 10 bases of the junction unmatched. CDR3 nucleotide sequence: TGTGCCAGCAGTTTCGGGACAGGGACGGCTAAAGAGCAGTACTTC. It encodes CASSFGTGTAKEQYF.

CDR3 DNA: TGTGCCATCAGTGAAAATAGGGGACAGGGAGAGACCCAGTACTTC. Protein sequence: CAISENRGQGETQYF. The chain employs TRBV10-3 and TRBJ2-5; TRBD1 matches 9 bases. The trim removed 3 bases at V and 4 bases at J, leaving 6 bases unmatched. This CDR3 is 15 amino acids long. Germline V lookup: CDR1 ENHRY, CDR2 SYGVKD.

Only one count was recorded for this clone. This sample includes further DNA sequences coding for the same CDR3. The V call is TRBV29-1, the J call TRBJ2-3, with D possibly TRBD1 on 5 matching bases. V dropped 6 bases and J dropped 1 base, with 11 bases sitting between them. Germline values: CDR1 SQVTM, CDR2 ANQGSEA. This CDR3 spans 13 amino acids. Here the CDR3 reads CSVGPRGTDTQYF. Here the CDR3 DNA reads TGCAGCGTGGGGCCCAGGGGCACAGATACGCAGTATTTT.

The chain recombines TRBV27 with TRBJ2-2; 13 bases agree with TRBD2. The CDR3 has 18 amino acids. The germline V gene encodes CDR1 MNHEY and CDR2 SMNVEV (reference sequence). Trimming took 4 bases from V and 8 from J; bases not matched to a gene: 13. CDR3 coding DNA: TGTGCCAGCAGTTCCCGATCGGGACTAGCGGGACTAAGTGGGGAGCTGTTTTTT. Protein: CASSSRSGLAGLSGELFF.

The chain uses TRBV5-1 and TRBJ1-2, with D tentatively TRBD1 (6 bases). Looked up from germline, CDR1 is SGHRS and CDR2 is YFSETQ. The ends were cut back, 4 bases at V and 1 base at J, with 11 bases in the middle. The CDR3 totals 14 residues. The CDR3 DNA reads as TGCGCCAGCAGCGACCAGGGGATTAACTATGGCTACACCTTC. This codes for CASSDQGINYGYTF.

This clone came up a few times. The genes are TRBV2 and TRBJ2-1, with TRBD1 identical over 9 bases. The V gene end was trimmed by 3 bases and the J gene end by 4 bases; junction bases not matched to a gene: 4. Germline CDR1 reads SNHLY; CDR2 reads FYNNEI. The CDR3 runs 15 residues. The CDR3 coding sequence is TGTGCCAGCAGTGACACAGGGGGCTGGTACAATGAGCAGTTCTTC. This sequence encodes CASSDTGGWYNEQFF.

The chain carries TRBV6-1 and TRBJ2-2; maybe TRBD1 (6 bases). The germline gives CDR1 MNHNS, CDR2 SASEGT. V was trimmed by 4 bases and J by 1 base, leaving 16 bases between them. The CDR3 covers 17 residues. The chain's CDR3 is CASSGRTVSRNTGELFF. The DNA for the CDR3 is TGTGCCAGCAGTGGTAGGACAGTCTCGAGGAACACCGGGGAGCTGTTTTTT.

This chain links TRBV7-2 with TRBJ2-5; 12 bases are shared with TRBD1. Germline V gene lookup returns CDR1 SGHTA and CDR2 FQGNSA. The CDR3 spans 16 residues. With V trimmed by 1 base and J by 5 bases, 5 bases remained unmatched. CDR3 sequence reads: CASSLGRGQGAETQYF. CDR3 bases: TGTGCCAGCAGCTTAGGTCGGGGACAGGGGGCTGAGACCCAGTACTTC. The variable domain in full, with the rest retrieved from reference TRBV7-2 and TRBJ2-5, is GAGVSQSPSNKVTEKGKDVELRCDPISGHTALYWYRQSLGQGLEFLIYFQGNSAPDKSGLPSDRFSAERTGGSVSTLTIQRTQQEDSAVYLCASSLGRGQGAETQYFGPGTRLLVL.

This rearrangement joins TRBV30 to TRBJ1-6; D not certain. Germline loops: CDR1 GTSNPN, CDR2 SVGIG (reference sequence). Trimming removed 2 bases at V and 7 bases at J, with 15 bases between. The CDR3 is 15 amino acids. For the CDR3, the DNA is TGTGCCTGGAGTTTAAACCGGGGTTGGAATTCACCCCTCCACTTT. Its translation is CAWSLNRGWNSPLHF.

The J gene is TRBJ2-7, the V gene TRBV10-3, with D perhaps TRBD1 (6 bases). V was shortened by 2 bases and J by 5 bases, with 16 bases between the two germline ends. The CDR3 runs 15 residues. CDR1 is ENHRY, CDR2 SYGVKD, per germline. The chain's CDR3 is CAISEGPEKGDEQYF. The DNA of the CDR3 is TGTGCCATCAGTGAGGGACCGGAAAAGGGGGACGAGCAGTACTTC.

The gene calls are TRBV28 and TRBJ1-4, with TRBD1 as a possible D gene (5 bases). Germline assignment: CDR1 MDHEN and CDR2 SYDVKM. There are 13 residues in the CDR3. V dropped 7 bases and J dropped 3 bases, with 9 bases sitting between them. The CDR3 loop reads CASTGGANEKLFF. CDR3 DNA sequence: TGTGCCAGCACCGGGGGGGCTAATGAAAAACTGTTTTTT.

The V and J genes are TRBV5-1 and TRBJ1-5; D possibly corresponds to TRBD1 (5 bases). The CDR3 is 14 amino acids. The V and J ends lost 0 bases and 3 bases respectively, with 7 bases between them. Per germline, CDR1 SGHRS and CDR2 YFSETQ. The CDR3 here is CASSLEGVNQPQHF. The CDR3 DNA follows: TGCGCCAGCAGCTTGGAAGGGGTCAATCAGCCCCAGCATTTT.

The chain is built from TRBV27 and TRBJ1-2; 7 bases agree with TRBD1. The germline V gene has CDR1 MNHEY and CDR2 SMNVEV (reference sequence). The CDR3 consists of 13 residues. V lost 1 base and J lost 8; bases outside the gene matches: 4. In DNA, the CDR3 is TGTGCCAGCAGTTTATTAGGGGGCGCCGGCTACACCTTC. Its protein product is CASSLLGGAGYTF.

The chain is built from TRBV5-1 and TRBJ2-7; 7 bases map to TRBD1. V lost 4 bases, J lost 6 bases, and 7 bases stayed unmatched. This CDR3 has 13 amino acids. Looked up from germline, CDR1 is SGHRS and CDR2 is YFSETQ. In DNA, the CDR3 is TGCGCCAGCAGCCCCCTCGACAGGGCCGAGCAGTACTTC. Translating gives CASSPLDRAEQYF.

The CDR3 coding sequence is TGTGCCAGCAGCGTTACGACAGGGGTCCCCGACAATGAGCAGTTCTTC. It specifies CASSVTTGVPDNEQFF. The rearrangement links TRBV9 to TRBJ2-1; 8 bases map to TRBD1. Germline lookup yields CDR1 SGDLS and CDR2 YYNGEE. With 2 bases clipped from V and 5 bases from J, the junction kept 9 bases outside the gene matches. The CDR3 runs 16 residues.

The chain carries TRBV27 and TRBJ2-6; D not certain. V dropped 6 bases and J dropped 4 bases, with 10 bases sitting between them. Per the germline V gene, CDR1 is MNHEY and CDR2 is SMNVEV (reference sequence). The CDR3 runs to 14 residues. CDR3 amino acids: CASRKPQGANVLTF. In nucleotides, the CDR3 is TGTGCCAGCAGGAAACCACAGGGGGCCAACGTCCTGACTTTC.

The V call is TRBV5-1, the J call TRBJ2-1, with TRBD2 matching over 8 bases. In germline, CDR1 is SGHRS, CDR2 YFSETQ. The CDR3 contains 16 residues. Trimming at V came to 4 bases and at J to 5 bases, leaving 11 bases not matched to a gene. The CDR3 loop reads CASSLVGRGRDNEQFF. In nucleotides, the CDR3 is TGCGCCAGCAGCCTCGTCGGGAGGGGCCGAGACAATGAGCAGTTCTTC.

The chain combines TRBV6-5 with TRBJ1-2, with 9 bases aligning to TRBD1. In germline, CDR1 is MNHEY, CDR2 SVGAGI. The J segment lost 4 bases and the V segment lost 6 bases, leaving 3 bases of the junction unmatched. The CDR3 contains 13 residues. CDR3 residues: CASRDRGSYGYTF. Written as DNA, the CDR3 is TGTGCCAGCAGGGACAGGGGCAGCTATGGCTACACCTTC.

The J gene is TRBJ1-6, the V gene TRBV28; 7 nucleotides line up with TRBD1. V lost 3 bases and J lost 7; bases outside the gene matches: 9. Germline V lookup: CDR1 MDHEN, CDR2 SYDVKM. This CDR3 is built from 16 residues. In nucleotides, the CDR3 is TGTGCCAGCAGTTTTGGGAAGGGACAGACAAATTCACCCCTCCACTTT. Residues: CASSFGKGQTNSPLHF.